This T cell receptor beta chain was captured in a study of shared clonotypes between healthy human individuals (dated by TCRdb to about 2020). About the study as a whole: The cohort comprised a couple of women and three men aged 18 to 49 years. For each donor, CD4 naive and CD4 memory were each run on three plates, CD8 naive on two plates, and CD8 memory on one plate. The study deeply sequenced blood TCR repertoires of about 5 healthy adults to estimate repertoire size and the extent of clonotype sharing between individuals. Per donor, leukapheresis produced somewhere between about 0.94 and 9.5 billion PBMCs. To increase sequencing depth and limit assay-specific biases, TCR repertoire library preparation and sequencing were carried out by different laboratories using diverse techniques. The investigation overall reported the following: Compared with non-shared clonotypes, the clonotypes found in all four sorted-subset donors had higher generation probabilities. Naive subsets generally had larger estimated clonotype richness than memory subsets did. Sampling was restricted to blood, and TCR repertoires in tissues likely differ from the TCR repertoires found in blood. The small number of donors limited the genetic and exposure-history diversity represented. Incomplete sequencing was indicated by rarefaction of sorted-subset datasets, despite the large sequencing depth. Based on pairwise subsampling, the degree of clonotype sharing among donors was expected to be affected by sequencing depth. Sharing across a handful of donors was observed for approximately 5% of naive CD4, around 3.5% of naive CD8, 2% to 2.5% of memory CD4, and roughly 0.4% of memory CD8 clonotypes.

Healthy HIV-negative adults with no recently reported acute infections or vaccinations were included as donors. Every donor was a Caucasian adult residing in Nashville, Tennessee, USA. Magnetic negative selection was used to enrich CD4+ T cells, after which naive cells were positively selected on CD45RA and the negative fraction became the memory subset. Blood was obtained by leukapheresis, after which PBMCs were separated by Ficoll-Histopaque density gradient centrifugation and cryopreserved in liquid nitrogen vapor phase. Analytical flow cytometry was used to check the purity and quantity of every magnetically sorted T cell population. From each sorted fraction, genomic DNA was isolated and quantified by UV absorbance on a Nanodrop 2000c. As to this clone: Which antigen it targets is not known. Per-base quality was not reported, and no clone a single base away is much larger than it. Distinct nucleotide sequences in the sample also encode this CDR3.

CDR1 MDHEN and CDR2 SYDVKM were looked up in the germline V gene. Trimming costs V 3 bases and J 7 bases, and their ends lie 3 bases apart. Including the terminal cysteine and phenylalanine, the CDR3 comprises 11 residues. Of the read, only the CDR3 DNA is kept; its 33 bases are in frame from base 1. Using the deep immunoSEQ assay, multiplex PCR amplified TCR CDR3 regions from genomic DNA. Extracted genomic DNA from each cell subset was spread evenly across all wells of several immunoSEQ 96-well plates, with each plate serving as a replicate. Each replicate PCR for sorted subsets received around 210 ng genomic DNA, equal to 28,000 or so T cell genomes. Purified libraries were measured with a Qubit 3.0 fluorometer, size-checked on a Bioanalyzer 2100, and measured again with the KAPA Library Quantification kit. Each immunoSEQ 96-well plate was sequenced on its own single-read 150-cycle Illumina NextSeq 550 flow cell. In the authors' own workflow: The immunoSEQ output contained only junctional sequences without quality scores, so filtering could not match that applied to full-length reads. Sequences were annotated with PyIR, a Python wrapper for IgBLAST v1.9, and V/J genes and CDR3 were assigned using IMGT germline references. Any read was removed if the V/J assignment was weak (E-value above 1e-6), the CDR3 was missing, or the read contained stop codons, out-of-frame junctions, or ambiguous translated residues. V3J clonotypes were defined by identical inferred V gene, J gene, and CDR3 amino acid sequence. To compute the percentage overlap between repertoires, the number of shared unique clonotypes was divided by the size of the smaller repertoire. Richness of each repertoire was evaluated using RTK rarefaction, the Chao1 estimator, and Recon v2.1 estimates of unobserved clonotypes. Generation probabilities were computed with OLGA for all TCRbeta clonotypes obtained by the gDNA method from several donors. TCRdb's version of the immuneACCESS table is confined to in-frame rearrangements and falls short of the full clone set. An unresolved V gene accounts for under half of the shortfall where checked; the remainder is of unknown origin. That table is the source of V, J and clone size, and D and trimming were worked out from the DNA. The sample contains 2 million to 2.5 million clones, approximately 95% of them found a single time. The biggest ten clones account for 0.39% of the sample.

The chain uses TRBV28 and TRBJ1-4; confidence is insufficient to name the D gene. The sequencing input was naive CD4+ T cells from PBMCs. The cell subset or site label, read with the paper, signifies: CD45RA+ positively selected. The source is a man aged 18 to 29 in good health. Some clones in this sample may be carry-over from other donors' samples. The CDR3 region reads CASSFGEKLFF. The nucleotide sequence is TGTGCCAGCAGTTTTGGTGAAAAACTGTTTTTT.